Presented here are 25 T cell receptor beta chains from one specimen sequenced in a study of tumor-infiltrating lymphocytes in primary liver carcinoma. From roughly 20-30 mg of unsorted bulk tissue, DNA and RNA were co-extracted together. Using a constant-region primer together with ProtoScript II reverse transcriptase, TCR beta cDNA was made from about 490 ng of total RNA. A slightly modified ARM-PCR protocol with three nested multiplex PCR rounds produced these TCR beta libraries. The two initial PCR rounds, around 10 cycles each, used TRBV1-TRBV30 forward and C-beta reverse primers. TCRdb passed the multiplex PCR reads through MiXCR, listing each CDR3 protein once. The sample has about 20,000 distinct CDR3 sequences, 75% to 85% seen once. Sequenced: liver tumor tissue from sampling region 2. As for subset: tumor region T2, inferior pole. The receptors come from a woman in her 30s with primary liver carcinoma and hepatitis B virus infection.

This clonotype turned up a few times. The conserved closing phenylalanine or tryptophan is absent in this CDR3, likely reflecting a read error. The chain combines TRBV29-1 with TRBJ2-2; TRBD1 is a possible D gene (6 bases). The CDR3 runs 13 residues. Between the trimmed V and J ends, which lost 4 bases and 7 bases, there was a span of 13 bases. Germline CDR1 is SQVTM and CDR2 is ANQGSEA. The CDR3 sequence: CSVGRRDIGELFL. Here the CDR3 DNA reads TGCAGCGTTGGGAGACGGGACATCGGGGAGCTGTTTCTT.

As regards this clonotype: The junction does not match germline at one end; this may be a read error. The chain has TRBV11-2 and TRBJ2-2; D uncertain. The CDR3 contains 16 residues. Germline values: CDR1 SGHAT, CDR2 FQNNGV. CDR3: CGSSPDPHLSTGELFF. In DNA, the CDR3 is TGTGGCAGCAGCCCCGATCCCCATTTGAGCACCGGGGAGCTGTTTTTT.

This chain uses TRBV12-3 or TRBV12-4 with TRBJ2-3; no clear D. V was cut by 4 bases and J by 0 bases, with 8 bases left in between. CDR3 length: 14 amino acids. CDR3 residues: CASSSDHSTDTQYF. DNA for the CDR3: TGTGCCAGCAGTTCTGATCATAGCACAGATACGCAGTATTTT.

A remark on this clonotype: The junction departs from the called germline gene at one end, perhaps through a read error. The V gene is TRBV5-1, the J gene TRBJ2-7; 7 bases agree with TRBD2. Germline V CDR1 and CDR2: SGHRS, YFSETQ. This CDR3 has 15 amino acids. CDR3 protein: CASSFSSGDTYDQNF. In DNA, the CDR3 is TGCGCCAGCAGCTTCTCTAGCGGTGATACCTACGACCAGAACTTC.

This clonotype was observed at least ten times. The genes are TRBV11-2 and TRBJ2-2; D is possibly TRBD2 (6 bases). Deletions cut 4 bases from V and 8 bases from J, with 14 bases between. The CDR3 is 14 amino acids. The germline gives CDR1 SGHAT, CDR2 FQNNGV. The CDR3 is CASSSFTSFGELFF. The DNA of the CDR3 is TGTGCCAGCAGCTCCTTTACTAGCTTTGGGGAGCTGTTTTTT.

A remark on this clonotype: The CDR3 ends on some other residue instead of the conserved phenylalanine or tryptophan, so this is likely a read error. The CDR3 region is CASNYAGLGLPDTQYL. CDR3 bases: TGTGCCAGCAATTACGCCGGGCTCGGTTTGCCAGATACGCAGTATCTT. The chain links TRBV6-2 or TRBV6-3 to TRBJ2-3, with D unresolved. The CDR3 sequence is 16 residues long. Germline CDR1 and CDR2: MNHEY and SVGEGT.

The chain employs TRBV11-2 and TRBJ1-1, with TRBD1 identical over 12 bases. Germline V CDR1 and CDR2: SGHAT, FQNNGV. V was pared by 5 bases and J by 5 bases, with 21 bases of the junction left unmatched. This CDR3 is built from 20 residues. The CDR3 reads CASSARDRGRYRWSNTEAFF. The CDR3 region has the DNA TGTGCCAGCAGCGCTCGGGACAGGGGGCGCTATAGGTGGAGTAATACTGAAGCTTTCTTT.

Concerning this clonotype itself: A much more abundant neighbour one base away suggests this may be a read error. V is TRBV5-1 and J is TRBJ2-1, with TRBD2 identical over 13 bases. CDR1 SGHRS and CDR2 YFSETQ come from the germline V gene. This CDR3 has 16 amino acids. The CDR3 spells CTSSLGGTSGTNELFF. The CDR3 DNA reads as TGCACCAGCAGCTTGGGGGGGACTAGCGGGACGAATGAGCTGTTCTTC.

The chain carries TRBV5-6 and TRBJ2-2; D might be TRBD1 (5 bases). CDR1 and CDR2 (germline): SGHDT, YYEEEE. The CDR3 is 15 amino acids. The CDR3 is CASCLASRVTGELFF. CDR3 nucleotides: TGTGCTAGCTGCTTGGCATCCAGGGTCACCGGGGAGCTGTTTTTT.

Of note for this clonotype: Lacking the conserved final phenylalanine or tryptophan, this CDR3 likely reflects a read error. V gene TRBV4-3 combines with J gene TRBJ1-6; D remains unclear. CDR1 is LGHNA, CDR2 YSLEER, per germline. Trimming took 10 bases from V and 0 from J, leaving 13 bases between them. CDR3 length: 15 residues. CDR3 in amino acids: CATNQESSYNSPLHS. The CDR3 DNA reads TGCGCCACCAACCAAGAGAGCTCCTATAATTCACCCCTCCACTCT.

As concerns this clonotype: A much larger clone lies one base from this, so it may be a read error. The conserved phenylalanine or tryptophan normally closing the CDR3 is absent here, so this likely arose from a read error. The chain is built from TRBV30 and TRBJ2-7; weak D call: TRBD1 (5 bases). Germline CDR1 is GTSNPN and CDR2 is SVGIG (reference sequence). The ends were cut back, 4 bases at V and 2 bases at J, with 15 bases in the middle. This CDR3 is 14 amino acids long. This CDR3 is CAWIRAEPPYEQYI. DNA of the CDR3: TGTGCCTGGATCAGGGCGGAGCCCCCCTACGAGCAGTACATC.

The V gene is TRBV28, the J gene TRBJ2-5; a possible D gene is TRBD1 (6 bases). Germline-derived CDR1 and CDR2 are MDHEN and SYDVKM. V was clipped by 7 bases and J by 3 bases, with 12 bases between them. The CDR3 totals 13 residues. The chain's CDR3 is CASNSQGKETQYF. In DNA, the CDR3 is TGTGCCAGCAACTCCCAGGGGAAAGAGACCCAGTACTTC.

Concerning this clonotype: Lacking the conserved final phenylalanine or tryptophan, this CDR3 likely reflects a read error. CDR3 loop: CASSLRADTQYL. CDR3 bases: TGTGCCAGTAGCTTGAGGGCAGATACGCAGTATTTG. V and J are TRBV5-6 and TRBJ2-3; D might be TRBD2 (5 bases). The CDR3 is 12 amino acids. Germline CDR1 SGHDT, CDR2 YYEEEE.

Notes on this clonotype: The conserved final phenylalanine or tryptophan is absent from the CDR3, which likely points to a read error. The chain links TRBV28 to TRBJ2-7; D is possibly TRBD1 (5 bases). Germline assignment: CDR1 MDHEN and CDR2 SYDVKM. The CDR3 is 13 amino acids. Trimming pared 6 bases from V and 6 bases from J, leaving 15 bases between. The CDR3 DNA sequence: TGTGCCAGCAGGCAACAGCAGGGTTTCGAGCAGTACTTA. It codes for CASRQQQGFEQYL.

The chain is built from TRBV12-3 or TRBV12-4 and TRBJ2-3; unclear D gene. The CDR3 loop spans 13 amino acids. V lost 10 bases, J lost 2 bases, and 13 bases lay in between. The CDR3 DNA sequence: TGTGCCAACTGTTGTCAGTACACAGATACGCAGTATTTT. Protein: CANCCQYTDTQYF.

Points on this clonotype: Because the CDR3 is missing its conserved closing phenylalanine or tryptophan, this is likely a read error. The chain joins TRBV29-1 to TRBJ2-1, with D unclear. The CDR3 has 12 amino acids. Trimming left V 7 bases short and J 3 bases short, with 10 bases between. CDR1 and CDR2 from the germline V gene are SQVTM and ANQGSEA. For the CDR3, the DNA is TGCAGCGCCCCTAAGGACTACAATGAGCAGTTCTCC. This codes for CSAPKDYNEQFS.

The sample holds many counts of this clonotype. The genes are TRBV11-2 and TRBJ2-1, with D tentatively TRBD1 or TRBD2 (5 bases each). Germline V gene sequence: CDR1 SGHAT, CDR2 FQNNGV. Trimming took 3 bases from V and 4 from J, leaving 10 bases between them. The CDR3 is 14 amino acids. CDR3 nucleotides: TGTGCCAGCAGCTTCGGGACGGGGTACAATGAGCAGTTCTTC. It is translated as CASSFGTGYNEQFF. Full variable domain (outside the CDR3, taken from reference TRBV11-2 and TRBJ2-1): EAGVAQSPRYKIIEKRQSVAFWCNPISGHATLYWYQQILGQGPKLLIQFQNNGVVDDSQLPKDRFSAERLKGVDSTLKIQPAKLEDSAVYLCASSFGTGYNEQFFGPGTRLTVL.

The chain is built from TRBV7-9 and TRBJ2-1, with 9 bases fitting TRBD2. The junction had 7 bases not matched to a gene; V was cut back by 1 base and J by 12 bases. CDR3 size: 14 residues. Germline CDR1 SEHNR, CDR2 FQNEAQ (reference sequence). Written as DNA, the CDR3 is TGTGCCAGCAGCTTAGGTCTGGCGGGAGGGATGCAGTTCTTC. The encoded protein is CASSLGLAGGMQFF.

Comments on this clonotype: At one end the junction does not follow the germline gene, possibly because of a read error. The rearrangement links TRBV5-6 to TRBJ2-2; D might be TRBD2 (5 bases). Germline V gene sequence: CDR1 SGHDT, CDR2 YYEEEE. This CDR3 is built from 15 residues. CDR3: CANRLALRVTGELFF. Here the CDR3 DNA reads TGTGCCAACCGCTTGGCACTCAGAGTCACCGGGGAGTTGTTTTTT.

For this clonotype: A clone one base away is much larger, so this may be a read error. The chain combines TRBV6-6 with TRBJ1-1; D remains unclear. Germline CDR1 MNHNY, CDR2 SVGAGI (reference sequence). The CDR3 length is 14 residues. Trimming removed 9 bases at V and 3 bases at J, with 17 bases between. CDR3 bases: TGTGCCAGTAGTCCGGCGGCACCCGACACTGAAGCTTTCTTT. This encodes CASSPAAPDTEAFF.

The V call is TRBV28, the J call TRBJ2-1, with D hard to call. Germline assignment: CDR1 MDHEN and CDR2 SYDVKM. CDR3 size: 15 residues. V lost 3 bases and J lost 3, with 12 bases in between. The DNA of the CDR3 is TGTGCCAGCAGTTTCCCCATGGCCCACTACAATGAGCAGTTCTTC. Protein sequence: CASSFPMAHYNEQFF.

Regarding this clonotype: Its ends do not fully match the called genes, so a read error is possible. V gene TRBV11-2 combines with J gene TRBJ1-1, with 7 bases identical to TRBD1. The CDR3 is 14 residues long. CDR1 is SGHAT and CDR2 is FQNNGV in the germline V gene. The CDR3 bases are TGTTCCAGCAGACATACAGGGGAGAGGGCTGAAGCTTTCTTT. This sequence encodes CSSRHTGERAEAFF.

With regard to this clonotype: Sequence at one end of the junction differs from germline and may be a read error. The genes are TRBV7-8 and TRBJ2-7, with D perhaps TRBD1 (6 bases). Germline V gene lookup returns CDR1 SGHVS and CDR2 FQNEAQ. This CDR3 is built from 16 residues. CDR3 nucleotide sequence: TGTGCCAGCAGCGCCCCCAGGGGCCTCGCCCTCTACAAGCAGTACTTC. Translation: CASSAPRGLALYKQYF.

The rearrangement uses TRBV4-3 and TRBJ2-1; 10 nucleotides agree with TRBD1. This CDR3 is 15 amino acids long. The V gene end was trimmed by 6 bases and the J gene end by 16 bases; junction bases not matched to a gene: 18. Germline-derived CDR1 and CDR2 are LGHNA and YSLEER. CDR3 DNA: TGCGCCAGCAGAAGCCGGGACAGGGGTTTTAATGGGCAATTCTTC. This translates into CASRSRDRGFNGQFF.

On this clonotype itself: The CDR3 ends on some other residue instead of the conserved phenylalanine or tryptophan, so this is likely a read error. The chain has TRBV28 and TRBJ2-3; D might be TRBD1 (5 bases). In germline, CDR1 is MDHEN, CDR2 SYDVKM. V gave up 3 bases and J gave up 0 bases, with 16 bases separating them. The CDR3 length is 17 residues. The CDR3 DNA reads TGTGCCAGCAGTTTTGACAGTATGAGGTGGAGCACAGATACGCAGTATTAT. This sequence encodes CASSFDSMRWSTDTQYY.